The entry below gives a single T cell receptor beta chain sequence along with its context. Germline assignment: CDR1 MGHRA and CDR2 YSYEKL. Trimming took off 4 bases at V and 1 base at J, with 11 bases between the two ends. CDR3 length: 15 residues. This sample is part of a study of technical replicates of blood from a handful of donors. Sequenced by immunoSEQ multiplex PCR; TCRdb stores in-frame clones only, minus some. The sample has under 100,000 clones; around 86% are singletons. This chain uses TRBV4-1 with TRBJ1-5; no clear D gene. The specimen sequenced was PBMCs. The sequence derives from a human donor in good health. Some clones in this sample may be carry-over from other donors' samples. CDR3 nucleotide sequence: TGCGCCAGCAGCCGCGGGGAGGAAAGCAATCAGCCCCAGCATTTT. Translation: CASSRGEESNQPQHF.